This T cell receptor beta chain was obtained from a study of blood T cell repertoires in COVID-19. Study context: Acute and convalescent COVID-19 samples came from the United States, Italy and Spain.

Data came from immunoSEQ multiplex PCR; TCRdb stores just in-frame clones and leaves some out. Of 200,000 to 250,000 clones detected, around four fifths appear once; the ten largest clones hold around 2.6%. This CDR3 has 15 amino acids. The ends were cut back, 6 bases at V and 4 bases at J, with 18 bases in the middle. Germline loops: CDR1 KGHSH, CDR2 LQKENI. The sequence was collected from a woman in her 70s with active or convalescent COVID-19. Sequenced sample: peripheral blood. The chain has TRBV18 and TRBJ1-1, with D perhaps TRBD1 (5 bases). CDR3 DNA: TGTGCCAGCTCCCGGGCAGGGTCCGGAGTCACTGAAGCTTTCTTT. Its protein is CASSRAGSGVTEAFF.